This T cell receptor (beta chain) emerged from a study of blood T cell repertoires in COVID-19. Study summary: The analysed material was cDNA or gDNA that came from T cells, B-cell-depleted T cells, or PBMCs.

In the original analysis: From reference gene primer amplification, estimates of nucleated cell counts were derived. Measured with immunoSEQ multiplex PCR; TCRdb has only the in-frame clones, and not every one. V and J calls and clone size are copied from that table; D and trimming were computed from the DNA. The table shows 30,000 to 40,000 clones, with roughly 90% occurring only once. The specimen was peripheral blood. This sequence originates from a man aged 50 to 60 with active or convalescent COVID-19.

The CDR3: CASSLGLAGVTVGELFF. The CDR3 DNA reads TGTGCCAGCAGCTTAGGACTAGCGGGAGTCACCGTGGGGGAGCTGTTTTTT. This chain connects TRBV7-8 to TRBJ2-2; TRBD2 aligns across 12 bases. V shed 1 base, J shed 8 bases, and the junction held 8 bases outside the gene matches. There are 17 residues in the CDR3. Germline V gene sequence: CDR1 SGHVS, CDR2 FQNEAQ.